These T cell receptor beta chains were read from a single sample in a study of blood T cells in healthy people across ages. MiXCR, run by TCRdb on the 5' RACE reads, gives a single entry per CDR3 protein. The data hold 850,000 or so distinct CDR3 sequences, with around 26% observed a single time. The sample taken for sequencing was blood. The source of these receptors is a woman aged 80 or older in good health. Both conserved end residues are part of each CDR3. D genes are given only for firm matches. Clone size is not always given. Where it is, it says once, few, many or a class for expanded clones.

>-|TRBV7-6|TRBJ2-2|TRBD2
TGTGCCAGCAGCCCGAGGAGGCTAGCGGCGACCGGGGAGCTGTTTTTT
CASSPRRLAATGELFF
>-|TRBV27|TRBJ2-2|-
TGTGCCAGCAGTTTGCTGGCCAGGGGGGGAACCGGGGAGCTGTTTTTT
CASSLLARGGTGELFF
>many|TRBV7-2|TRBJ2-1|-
TGTGCCAGCAGCAACGACTATGGCTACAATGAGCAGTTCTTC
CASSNDYGYNEQFF
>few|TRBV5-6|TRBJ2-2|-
TGTGCCAGCAGCTTGGCTCCTAGCGTCTACACCGGGGAGCTGTTTTTT
CASSLAPSVYTGELFF
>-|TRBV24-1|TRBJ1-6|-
TGTGCCACCAGTGAGGGGGTTGGGTCACCCCTCCACTTT
CATSEGVGSPLHF
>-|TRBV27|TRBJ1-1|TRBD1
TGTGCCAGCAGTTCCAGACAGGGGGCGGTTGTGAACACTGAAGCTTTCTTT
CASSSRQGAVVNTEAFF
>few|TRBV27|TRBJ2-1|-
TGTGCCAGCAGTATTAGCGAGGGCCGATACAATGAGCAGTTCTTC
CASSISEGRYNEQFF
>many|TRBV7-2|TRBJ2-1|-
TGTGCCAGCAGCTTCACCAATGACAATGAGCAGTTCTTC
CASSFTNDNEQFF
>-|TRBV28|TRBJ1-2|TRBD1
TGTGCCAGCAGAACAGGGGGTTTAGGCTACACCTTC
CASRTGGLGYTF
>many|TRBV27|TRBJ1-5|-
TGTGCCAGCAGTTTTAATCCCAGGGATCAGCCCCAGCATTTT
CASSFNPRDQPQHF
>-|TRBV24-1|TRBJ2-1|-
TGTGCCACCGGTGATTCCCAGGGAAGTGTGTACAATGAGCAGTTCTTC
CATGDSQGSVYNEQFF
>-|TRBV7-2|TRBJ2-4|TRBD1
TGTGCCAGCAGCCCATCACAGGGGGTAGCCAAAAACATTCAGTACTTC
CASSPSQGVAKNIQYF
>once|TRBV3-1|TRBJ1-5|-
TGTGCCAGCACCCGGTCAGAGGTAAGGGGAACTCCGTTCAATCAGCCCCAGCATTTT
CASTRSEVRGTPFNQPQHF
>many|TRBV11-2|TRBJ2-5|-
TGTGCCAGCAGCTTAGCCGGGTGGGGCCAAGAGACCCAGTACTTC
CASSLAGWGQETQYF
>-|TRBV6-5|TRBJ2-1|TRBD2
TGTGCCAGCAGTTACTCTCCTGGACTAGCGGAATACAATGAGCAGTTCTTC
CASSYSPGLAEYNEQFF
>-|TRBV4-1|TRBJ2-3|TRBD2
TGCGCCAGCAGCCAAGATGGTAGCGGGCCCCGGGATACGCAGTATTTT
CASSQDGSGPRDTQYF
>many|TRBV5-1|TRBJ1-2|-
TGCGCCAGCAGCTTACAAACAGGGACCTATGGCTACACCTTC
CASSLQTGTYGYTF
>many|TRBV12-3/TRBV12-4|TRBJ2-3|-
TGTGCCAGCAGTTTAGGCACTTGGGGGGCGCGCTATACGCAGTATTTT
CASSLGTWGARYTQYF
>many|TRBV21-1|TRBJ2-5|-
TGTGCCAGCAGCAAAGCCAGGGGCGACTGGGAGACCCAGTACTTC
CASSKARGDWETQYF
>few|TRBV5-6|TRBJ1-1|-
TGTGCCAGCAGCCTAAAAAGGGACACTGAAGCTTTCTTT
CASSLKRDTEAFF
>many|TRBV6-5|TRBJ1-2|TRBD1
TGTGCCAGCACCCCGGACAGGGTGCGACACTATGGCTACACCTTC
CASTPDRVRHYGYTF
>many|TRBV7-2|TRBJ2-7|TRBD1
TGTGCCAGCAGCCCGATGACAGGGGGTGGCTACGAGCAGTACTTC
CASSPMTGGGYEQYF
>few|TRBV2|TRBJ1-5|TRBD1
TGTGCCAGCAGTGCCAATCTGGGACAGAGTAATCAGCCCCAGCATTTT
CASSANLGQSNQPQHF
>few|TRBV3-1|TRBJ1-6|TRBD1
TGTGCCAGCAGCCAAATGGGACAGGGGGAATCACCCCTCCACTTT
CASSQMGQGESPLHF
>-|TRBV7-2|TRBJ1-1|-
TGTACCGGCAGCTTATCGACGGCGAACACTGAAGCTTTCTTT
CTGSLSTANTEAFF
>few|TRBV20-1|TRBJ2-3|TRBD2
TGCAGTGCTAGAGTTCAATGGGGGCGGGGGGGGCTGACAGATACGCAGTATTTT
CSARVQWGRGGLTDTQYF
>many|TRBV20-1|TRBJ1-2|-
TGCAGTGCTAGAGATTACGGAACTAACTATGGCTACACCTTC
CSARDYGTNYGYTF
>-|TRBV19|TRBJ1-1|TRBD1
TGTGCCAGTAGTAGTCTCCGGACAGGGAACACTGAAGCTTTCTTT
CASSSLRTGNTEAFF
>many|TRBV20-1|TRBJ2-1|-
TGCAGTGCTCGTACAGGGCCGGATGAGCAGTTCTTC
CSARTGPDEQFF
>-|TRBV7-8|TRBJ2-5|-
TGTGCCAGCAGTAAAAGTACCGGGACGGCCGCGAGGACCCAGTACTTC
CASSKSTGTAARTQYF
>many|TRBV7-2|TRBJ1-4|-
TGTGCCAGCAGCCCCCGCGGGGTTGAAAAACTGTTTTTT
CASSPRGVEKLFF
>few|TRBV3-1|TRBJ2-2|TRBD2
TGTGCCAGCAGCCAGGGGACTAGCGGGGGAGCGAACACCGGGGAGCTGTTTTTT
CASSQGTSGGANTGELFF
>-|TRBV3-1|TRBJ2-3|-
TGTGCCAGCAGCCAAGTGGCCCGTCAGGCGCCCACGCAGTATTTT
CASSQVARQAPTQYF
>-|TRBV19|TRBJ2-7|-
TGTGCCAGTAGCATGGGTCTGGGGGGATCCTACGAGCAGTACTTC
CASSMGLGGSYEQYF
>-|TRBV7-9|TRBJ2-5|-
TGTGCCAGCAGCTTAGTAACGGCCTTGGGGGAGACCCAGTACTTC
CASSLVTALGETQYF
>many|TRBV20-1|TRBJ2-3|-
TGCAGTGCTAGAGGGACTAAGCGGTCAATAACAGATACGCAGTATTTT
CSARGTKRSITDTQYF
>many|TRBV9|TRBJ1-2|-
TGTGCCAGCAGCCAGGACAGCTTCTATGGCTACACCTTC
CASSQDSFYGYTF
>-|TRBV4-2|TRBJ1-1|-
TGTGCCAGCAGCCAAGAGAACCTTATGAACACTGAAGCTTTCTTT
CASSQENLMNTEAFF
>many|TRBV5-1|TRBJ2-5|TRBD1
TGCGCCAGCAGCTTGACACTAACAGGGGGCATAGAGACCCAGTACTTC
CASSLTLTGGIETQYF
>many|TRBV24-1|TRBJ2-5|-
TGTGCCACCAGTGATTACAGAGATGTCCAAGAGACCCAGTACTTC
CATSDYRDVQETQYF
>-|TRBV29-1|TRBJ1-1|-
TGCAGCGTTGTGGACAGCAGTTTGAACACTGAAGCTTTCTTT
CSVVDSSLNTEAFF
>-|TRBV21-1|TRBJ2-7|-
TGTGCCAGCAGCAATTGTCGAATCGAGCAGTACTTC
CASSNCRIEQYF
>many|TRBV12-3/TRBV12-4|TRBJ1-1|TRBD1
TGTGCCAGCAGTTGGACAGGGTATGAGGCTTTCTTT
CASSWTGYEAFF
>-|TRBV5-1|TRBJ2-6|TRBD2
TGCGCCAGCAGGAGTGGGGGAGGGCCTGGGGCCAACGTCCTGACTTTC
CASRSGGGPGANVLTF
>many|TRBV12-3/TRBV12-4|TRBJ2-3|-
TGTGCCAGCAGCTTGGGGGTTAGCACAGATACGCAGTATTTT
CASSLGVSTDTQYF
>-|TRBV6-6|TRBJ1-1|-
TGTGCCAGCAGTCTGGACTACCCTAACACTGAAGCTTTCTTT
CASSLDYPNTEAFF
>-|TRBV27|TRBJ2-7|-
TGTGCCAGCAGTTCAGGAGATTCTTACAATGAGCAGTACTTC
CASSSGDSYNEQYF
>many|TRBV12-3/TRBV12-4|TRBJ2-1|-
TGTGCCAGCAGTTTGGACCCCCGTAACATAAATGAGCAGTTCTTC
CASSLDPRNINEQFF
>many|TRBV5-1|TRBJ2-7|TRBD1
TGCGCCAGCAGCTTGGCCACAGGGGGGACTCCCTACGAGCAGTACTTC
CASSLATGGTPYEQYF
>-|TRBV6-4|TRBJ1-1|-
TGTGCCAGCAGCCCGATAGGAGGGGAAGACACTGAAGCTTTCTTT
CASSPIGGEDTEAFF
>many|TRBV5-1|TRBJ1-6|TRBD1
TGCGCCAGCAGCTTGGCAGACAGGGGACACTATAATTCACCCCTCCACTTT
CASSLADRGHYNSPLHF
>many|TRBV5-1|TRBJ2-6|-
TGCGCCAGCAGCTTGGGACAGAGCCGCTCTGGGGCCAACGTCCTGACTTTC
CASSLGQSRSGANVLTF
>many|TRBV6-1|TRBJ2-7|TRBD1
TGTGCCAGCAGTCCTGGAAGGGACAGCTTCTACGAGCAGTACTTC
CASSPGRDSFYEQYF
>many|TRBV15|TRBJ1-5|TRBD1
TGTGCCACCAGCAGAGATCTTCCCGGACAGGGGAGGAATCAGCCCCAGCATTTT
CATSRDLPGQGRNQPQHF
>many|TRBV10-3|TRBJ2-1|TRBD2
TGTGCCATCAGTGAGCGGACTAGCGGGGGGTTACACAATGAGCAGTTCTTC
CAISERTSGGLHNEQFF
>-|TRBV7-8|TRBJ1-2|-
TGTGCCAGCAGCTTAGGTGGGATTCCTTTAGGTGGCTACACCTTC
CASSLGGIPLGGYTF
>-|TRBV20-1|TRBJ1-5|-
TGCAGTGCCCGGCAGGGGTATCAGCCCCAGCATTTT
CSARQGYQPQHF
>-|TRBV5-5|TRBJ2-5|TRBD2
TGTGCCAGCAGCTTGTCCTTTACTAGCGGGGGTCCCAATGAGCAGTACTTC
CASSLSFTSGGPNEQYF
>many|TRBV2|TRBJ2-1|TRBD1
TGTGCCAGCAGTGAGGAGCAGGTACAGGGGGCTGAGCAGTTCTTC
CASSEEQVQGAEQFF